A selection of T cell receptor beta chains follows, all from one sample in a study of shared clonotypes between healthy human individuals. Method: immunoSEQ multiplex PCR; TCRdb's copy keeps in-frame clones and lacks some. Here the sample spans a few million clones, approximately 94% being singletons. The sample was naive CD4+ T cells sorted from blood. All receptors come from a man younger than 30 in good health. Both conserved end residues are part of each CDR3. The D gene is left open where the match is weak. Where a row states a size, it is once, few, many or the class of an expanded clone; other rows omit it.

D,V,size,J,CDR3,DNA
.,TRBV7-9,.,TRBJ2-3,CASSFSTDTQYF,TGTGCCAGCAGCTTCTCCACAGATACGCAGTATTTT
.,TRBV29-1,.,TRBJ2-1,CSVSRGNEQFF,TGCAGCGTCAGCCGGGGGAATGAGCAGTTCTTC
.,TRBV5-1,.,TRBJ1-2,CASSLLTEGVGGGYTF,TGCGCCAGCAGCTTGTTGACGGAGGGTGTGGGTGGTGGCTACACCTTC
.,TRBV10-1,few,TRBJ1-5,CASSESSNQPQHF,TGCGCCAGCAGTGAGTCTAGCAATCAGCCCCAGCATTTT
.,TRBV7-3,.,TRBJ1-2,CASSRTGTDYGYTF,TGTGCCAGCAGCCGAACCGGGACGGACTATGGCTACACCTTC
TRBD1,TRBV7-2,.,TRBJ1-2,CASSWDRGNYGYTF,TGTGCCAGCAGCTGGGACAGGGGGAACTATGGCTACACCTTC
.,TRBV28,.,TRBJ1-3,CASRNTPGAGNTIYF,TGTGCCAGCAGGAATACTCCAGGCGCCGGAAACACCATATATTTT
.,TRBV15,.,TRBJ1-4,CATRETRSATNEKLFF,TGTGCCACCAGAGAAACACGAAGCGCAACTAATGAAAAACTGTTTTTT
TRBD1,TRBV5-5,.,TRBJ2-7,CASSKGQGFSYEQYF,TGTGCCAGCAGCAAGGGACAGGGGTTTTCCTACGAGCAGTACTTC
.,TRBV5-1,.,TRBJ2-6,CASSLDLGAGANVLTF,TGCGCCAGCAGCTTGGATTTGGGCGCTGGGGCCAACGTCCTGACTTTC
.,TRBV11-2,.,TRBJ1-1,CASSPRLGTEAFF,TGTGCCAGCAGCCCCCGTTTGGGGACTGAAGCTTTCTTT
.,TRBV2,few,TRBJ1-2,CASSPLGGGIRGYTF,TGTGCCAGCAGTCCCCTTGGGGGAGGGATACGGGGCTACACCTTC
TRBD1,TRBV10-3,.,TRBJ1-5,CAISDLAGGEPQHF,TGTGCCATCAGTGATTTGGCAGGGGGGGAGCCCCAGCATTTT
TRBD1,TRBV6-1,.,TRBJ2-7,CASSGTGVSYEQYF,TGTGCCAGCTCTGGGACAGGGGTCTCCTACGAGCAGTACTTC
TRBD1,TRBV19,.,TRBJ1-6,CASSPRDRGYNSPLHF,TGTGCCAGTAGTCCGCGGGACAGGGGGTATAATTCACCCCTCCACTTT
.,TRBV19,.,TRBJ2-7,CASATGPLLYEQYF,TGTGCCAGTGCAACAGGCCCTCTCCTCTACGAGCAGTACTTC
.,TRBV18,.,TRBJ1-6,CASSRGADNSPLHF,TGTGCCAGCTCGCGGGGAGCCGATAATTCACCCCTCCACTTT
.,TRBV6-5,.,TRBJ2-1,CASSSYPYLYNEQFF,TGTGCCAGCAGTTCCTATCCGTACTTATACAATGAGCAGTTCTTC
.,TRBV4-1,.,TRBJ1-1,CASSQLDGGTEAFF,TGCGCCAGCAGCCAACTAGATGGGGGCACTGAAGCTTTCTTT
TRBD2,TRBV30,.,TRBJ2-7,CAWSVRSSGRARMLNEQYF,TGTGCCTGGAGTGTACGATCTAGCGGGAGGGCCAGGATGCTTAACGAGCAGTACTTC
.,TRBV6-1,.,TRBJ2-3,CASSEAGWTDTQYF,TGTGCCAGCAGTGAAGCGGGTTGGACAGATACGCAGTATTTT
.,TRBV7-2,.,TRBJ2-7,CASSLVGRISYEQYF,TGTGCCAGCAGCTTAGTCGGGCGGATCTCCTACGAGCAGTACTTC
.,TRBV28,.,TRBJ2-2,CASSLVGVGTGELFF,TGTGCCAGCAGTTTAGTAGGGGTTGGCACCGGGGAGCTGTTTTTT
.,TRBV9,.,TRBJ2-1,CAGSARGAPSDEQFF,TGTGCCGGAAGTGCAAGGGGGGCGCCGAGCGATGAGCAGTTCTTC
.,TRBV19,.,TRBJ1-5,CASRQGGNQPQHF,TGTGCCAGTAGACAGGGTGGCAATCAGCCCCAGCATTTT
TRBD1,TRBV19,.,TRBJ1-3,CASSIQGAAGNTIYF,TGTGCCAGTAGTATCCAGGGGGCGGCTGGAAACACCATATATTTT
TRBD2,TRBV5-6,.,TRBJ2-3,CASSWWTSGESTDTQYF,TGTGCCAGCAGCTGGTGGACTAGCGGGGAAAGCACAGATACGCAGTATTTT
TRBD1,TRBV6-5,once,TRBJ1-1,CASRSDRGRTEAFF,TGTGCCAGCAGATCCGACAGGGGGAGAACTGAAGCTTTCTTT
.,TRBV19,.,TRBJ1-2,CASSKGGTYGYTF,TGTGCCAGTAGTAAGGGGGGAACCTATGGCTACACCTTC
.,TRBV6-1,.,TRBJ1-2,CASSATPQPSQQGGYTF,TGTGCCAGCAGTGCAACACCACAACCTTCCCAACAGGGCGGCTACACCTTC
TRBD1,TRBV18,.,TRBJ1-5,CASSPDRDFSNQPQHF,TGTGCCAGCTCACCGGACAGGGACTTTAGCAATCAGCCCCAGCATTTT
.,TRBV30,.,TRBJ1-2,CAWSAGTNYGYTF,TGTGCCTGGAGCGCGGGGACTAACTATGGCTACACCTTC
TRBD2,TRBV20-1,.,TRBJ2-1,CSVGTSNEQFF,TGCAGTGTAGGGACTAGCAATGAGCAGTTCTTC
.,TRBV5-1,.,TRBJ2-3,CASSLVRPTDTQYF,TGCGCCAGCAGCTTGGTCAGGCCCACAGATACGCAGTATTTT
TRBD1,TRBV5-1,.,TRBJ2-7,CASRGQGVSYEQYF,TGCGCCAGCAGGGGACAGGGGGTTTCCTACGAGCAGTACTTC
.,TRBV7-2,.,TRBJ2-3,CASSVAYTDTQYF,TGTGCCAGCAGCGTTGCATACACAGATACGCAGTATTTT
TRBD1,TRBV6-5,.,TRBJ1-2,CASSSLRGQDYGYTF,TGTGCCAGCAGTTCTCTTAGGGGGCAGGACTATGGCTACACCTTC
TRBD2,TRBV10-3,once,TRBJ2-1,CAILVSGRSYNEQFF,TGTGCCATCCTTGTTAGCGGGAGGTCCTACAATGAGCAGTTCTTC
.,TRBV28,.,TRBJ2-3,CASSLRTDTQYF,TGTGCCAGCAGTTTACGCACAGATACGCAGTATTTT
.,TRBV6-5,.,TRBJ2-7,CASSYSDRGYEQYF,TGTGCCAGCAGTTACTCGGACCGCGGGTACGAGCAGTACTTC
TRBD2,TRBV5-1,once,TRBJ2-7,CASSLAAGYYEQYF,TGCGCCAGCAGCTTGGCAGCGGGGTACTACGAGCAGTACTTC
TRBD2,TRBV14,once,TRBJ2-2,CASSQPGGTGELFF,TGTGCCAGCAGCCAACCGGGGGGCACCGGGGAGCTGTTTTTT
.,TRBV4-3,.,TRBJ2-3,CASSQGGVGTQYF,TGCGCCAGCAGCCAAGGGGGCGTCGGTACGCAGTATTTT
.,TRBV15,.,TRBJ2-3,CATSPQGTTDTQYF,TGTGCCACCAGTCCACAGGGTACCACAGATACGCAGTATTTT
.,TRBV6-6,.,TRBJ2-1,CASSSSNEQFF,TGTGCCAGCAGTTCTAGCAATGAGCAGTTCTTC
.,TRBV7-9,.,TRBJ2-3,CASSLGSSSTDTQYF,TGTGCCAGCAGCTTGGGGTCGAGTTCCACAGATACGCAGTATTTT
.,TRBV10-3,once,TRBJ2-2,CAISEVLKRNTGELFF,TGTGCCATCAGTGAGGTTCTGAAAAGGAACACCGGGGAGCTGTTTTTT
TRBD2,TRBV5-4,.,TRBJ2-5,CASSLLTGSGIWAETQYF,TGTGCCAGCAGCCTCCTGACGGGAAGCGGGATATGGGCAGAGACCCAGTACTTC
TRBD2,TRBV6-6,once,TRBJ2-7,CASSSGLAGNYEQYF,TGTGCCAGCAGCTCGGGACTAGCGGGGAACTACGAGCAGTACTTC
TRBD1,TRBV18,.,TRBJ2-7,CASSRTGQNSYEQYF,TGTGCCAGCTCACGAACGGGACAGAACTCCTACGAGCAGTACTTC
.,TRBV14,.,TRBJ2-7,CASSQDLIPVAEQYF,TGTGCCAGCAGCCAAGATCTTATCCCGGTGGCCGAGCAGTACTTC
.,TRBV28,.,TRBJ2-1,CATGAWNEQFF,TGTGCCACCGGGGCCTGGAATGAGCAGTTCTTC
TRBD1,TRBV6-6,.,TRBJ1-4,CASRITGGNEKLFF,TGTGCAAGCAGGATCACAGGGGGGAATGAAAAACTGTTTTTT
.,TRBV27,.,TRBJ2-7,CASSSGTGPYEQYF,TGTGCCAGCAGTTCCGGGACGGGTCCCTACGAGCAGTACTTC
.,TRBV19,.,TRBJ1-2,CATSPAGSRERRGYTF,TGTGCCACTTCGCCAGCGGGCAGTAGGGAGAGGCGAGGCTACACCTTC